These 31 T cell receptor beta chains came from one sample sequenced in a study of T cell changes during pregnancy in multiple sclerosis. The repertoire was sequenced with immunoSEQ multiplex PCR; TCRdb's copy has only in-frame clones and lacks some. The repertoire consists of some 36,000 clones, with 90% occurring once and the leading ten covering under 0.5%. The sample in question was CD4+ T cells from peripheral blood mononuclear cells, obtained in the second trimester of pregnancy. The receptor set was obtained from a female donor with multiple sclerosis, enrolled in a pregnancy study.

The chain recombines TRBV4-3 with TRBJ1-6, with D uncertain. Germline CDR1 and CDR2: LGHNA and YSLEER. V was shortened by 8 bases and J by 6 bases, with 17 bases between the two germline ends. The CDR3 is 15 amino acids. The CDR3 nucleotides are TGCGCCAGCGGTGTAGAGGCTCTTTCTAATTCACCCCTCCACTTT. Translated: CASGVEALSNSPLHF.

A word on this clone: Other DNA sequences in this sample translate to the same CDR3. The CDR3 reads CASSQDGGIGNQPQHF. CDR3 DNA sequence: TGCGCCAGCAGCCAAGACGGAGGGATTGGCAATCAGCCCCAGCATTTT. The V and J genes are TRBV4-1 and TRBJ1-5, with D unclear. CDR3 size: 16 residues. Germline V CDR1 and CDR2: MGHRA, YSYEKL. V shed 0 bases and J shed 2 bases, with 11 bases lying between them.

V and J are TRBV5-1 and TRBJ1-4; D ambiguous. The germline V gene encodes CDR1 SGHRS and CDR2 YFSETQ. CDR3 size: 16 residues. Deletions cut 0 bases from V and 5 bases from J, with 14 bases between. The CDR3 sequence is CASSLVVANPNEKLFF. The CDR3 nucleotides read TGCGCCAGCAGCTTGGTGGTAGCTAATCCAAATGAAAAACTGTTTTTT. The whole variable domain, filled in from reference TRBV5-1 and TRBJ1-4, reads KAGVTQTPRYLIKTRGQQVTLSCSPISGHRSVSWYQQTPGQGLQFLFEYFSETQRNKGNFPGRFSGRQFSNSRSEMNVSTLELGDSALYLCASSLVVANPNEKLFFGSGTQLSVL.

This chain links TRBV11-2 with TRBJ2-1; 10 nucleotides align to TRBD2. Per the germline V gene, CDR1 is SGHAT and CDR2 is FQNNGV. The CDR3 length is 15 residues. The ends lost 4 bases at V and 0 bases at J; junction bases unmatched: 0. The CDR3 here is CASSWTSGSYNEQFF. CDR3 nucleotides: TGTGCCAGCAGCTGGACTAGCGGCTCCTACAATGAGCAGTTCTTC.

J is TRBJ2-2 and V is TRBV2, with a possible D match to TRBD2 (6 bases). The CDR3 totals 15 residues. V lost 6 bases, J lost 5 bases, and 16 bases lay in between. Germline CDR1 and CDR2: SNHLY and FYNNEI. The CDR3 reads CASRPGTAGTGELFF. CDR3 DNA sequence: TGTGCCAGCAGACCCGGGACGGCGGGGACCGGGGAGCTGTTTTTT. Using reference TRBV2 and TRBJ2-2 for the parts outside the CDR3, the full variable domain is EPEVTQTPSHQVTQMGQEVILRCVPISNHLYFYWYRQILGQKVEFLVSFYNNEISEKSEIFDDQFSVERPDGSNFTLKIRSTKLEDSAMYFCASRPGTAGTGELFFGEGSRLTVL.

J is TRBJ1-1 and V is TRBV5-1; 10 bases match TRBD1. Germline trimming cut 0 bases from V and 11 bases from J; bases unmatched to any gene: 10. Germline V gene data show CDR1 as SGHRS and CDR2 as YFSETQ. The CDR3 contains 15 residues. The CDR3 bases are TGCGCCAGCAGCTTGGGACAGGGGGCGGCCGATGGGGCTTTCTTT. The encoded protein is CASSLGQGAADGAFF.

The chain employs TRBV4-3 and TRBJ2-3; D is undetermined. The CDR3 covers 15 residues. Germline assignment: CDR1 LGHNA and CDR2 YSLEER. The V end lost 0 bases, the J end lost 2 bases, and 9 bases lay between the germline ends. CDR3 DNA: TGCGCCAGCAGCCAAGAACCTAGATCCACAGATACGCAGTATTTT. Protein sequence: CASSQEPRSTDTQYF.

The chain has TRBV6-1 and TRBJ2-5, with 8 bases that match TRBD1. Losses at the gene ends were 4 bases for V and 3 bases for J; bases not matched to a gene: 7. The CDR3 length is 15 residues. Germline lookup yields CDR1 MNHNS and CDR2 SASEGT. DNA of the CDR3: TGTGCCAGCAGTGGGGGACAGGTTCGAGAAGAGACCCAGTACTTC. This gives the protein CASSGGQVREETQYF.

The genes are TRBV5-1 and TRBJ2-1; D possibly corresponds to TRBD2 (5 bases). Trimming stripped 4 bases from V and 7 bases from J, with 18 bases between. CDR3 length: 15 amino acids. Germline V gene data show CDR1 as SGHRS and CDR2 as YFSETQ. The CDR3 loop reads CASSDKDSLVNEQFF. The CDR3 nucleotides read TGCGCCAGCAGCGATAAGGACTCCTTGGTGAATGAGCAGTTCTTC. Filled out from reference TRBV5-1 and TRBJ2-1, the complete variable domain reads KAGVTQTPRYLIKTRGQQVTLSCSPISGHRSVSWYQQTPGQGLQFLFEYFSETQRNKGNFPGRFSGRQFSNSRSEMNVSTLELGDSALYLCASSDKDSLVNEQFFGPGTRLTVL.

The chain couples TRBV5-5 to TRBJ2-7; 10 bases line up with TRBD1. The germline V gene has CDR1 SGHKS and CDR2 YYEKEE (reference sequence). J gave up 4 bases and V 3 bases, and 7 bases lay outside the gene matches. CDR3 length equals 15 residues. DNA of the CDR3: TGTGCCAGCAGCTCTCCGGGACAGGGGCTTTACGAGCAGTACTTC. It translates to CASSSPGQGLYEQYF.

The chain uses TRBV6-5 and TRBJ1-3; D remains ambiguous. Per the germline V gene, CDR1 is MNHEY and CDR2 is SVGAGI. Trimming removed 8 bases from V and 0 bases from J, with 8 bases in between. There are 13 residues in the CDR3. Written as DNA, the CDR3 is TGTGCCAGCTGTATGAGCTCTGGAAACACCATATATTTT. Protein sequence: CASCMSSGNTIYF.

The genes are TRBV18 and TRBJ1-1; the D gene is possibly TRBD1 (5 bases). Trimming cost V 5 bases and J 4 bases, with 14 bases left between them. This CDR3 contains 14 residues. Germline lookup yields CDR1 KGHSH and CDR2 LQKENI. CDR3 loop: CASSSGGGGTEAFF. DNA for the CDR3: TGTGCCAGCTCATCTGGGGGGGGAGGCACTGAAGCTTTCTTT.

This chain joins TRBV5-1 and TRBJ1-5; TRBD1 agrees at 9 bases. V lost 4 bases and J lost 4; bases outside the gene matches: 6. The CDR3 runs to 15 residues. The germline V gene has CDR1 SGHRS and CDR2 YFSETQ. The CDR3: CASSLGDRENQPQHF. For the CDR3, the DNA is TGCGCCAGCAGCCTTGGGGACAGGGAGAATCAGCCCCAGCATTTT.

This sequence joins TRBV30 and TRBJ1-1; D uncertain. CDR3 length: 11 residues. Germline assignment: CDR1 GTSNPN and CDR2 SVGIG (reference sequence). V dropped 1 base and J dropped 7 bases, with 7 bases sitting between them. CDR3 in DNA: TGTGCCTGGAGTGCGTCGGGTGAAGCTTTCTTT. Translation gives CAWSASGEAFF.

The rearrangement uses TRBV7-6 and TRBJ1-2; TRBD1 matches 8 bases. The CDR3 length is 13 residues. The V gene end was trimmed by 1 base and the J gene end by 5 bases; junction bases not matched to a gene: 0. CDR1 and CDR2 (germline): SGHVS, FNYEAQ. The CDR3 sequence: CASSLGTGYGYTF. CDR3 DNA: TGTGCCAGCAGCTTAGGGACAGGGTATGGCTACACCTTC.

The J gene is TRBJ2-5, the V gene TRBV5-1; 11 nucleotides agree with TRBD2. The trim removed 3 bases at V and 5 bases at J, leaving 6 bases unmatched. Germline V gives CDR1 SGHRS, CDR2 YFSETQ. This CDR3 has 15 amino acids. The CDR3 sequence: CASSSVAGGPETQYF. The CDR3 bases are TGCGCCAGCAGCTCGGTAGCGGGAGGGCCTGAGACCCAGTACTTC.

CDR3 loop: CAGKGQGEEKLFF. CDR3 in DNA: TGTGCCGGAAAAGGGCAGGGTGAAGAAAAACTGTTTTTT. V is TRBV7-8 and J is TRBJ1-4, with TRBD1 as a possible D gene (5 bases). From germline, CDR1 is SGHVS and CDR2 FQNEAQ. This CDR3 is 13 amino acids long. V was pared by 11 bases and J by 8 bases, with 18 bases between.

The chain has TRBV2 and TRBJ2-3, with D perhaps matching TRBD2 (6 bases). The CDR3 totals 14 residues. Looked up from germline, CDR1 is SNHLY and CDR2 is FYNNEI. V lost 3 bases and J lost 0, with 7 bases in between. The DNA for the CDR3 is TGTGCCAGCAGTGATGGGACTAGCACAGATACGCAGTATTTT. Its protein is CASSDGTSTDTQYF.

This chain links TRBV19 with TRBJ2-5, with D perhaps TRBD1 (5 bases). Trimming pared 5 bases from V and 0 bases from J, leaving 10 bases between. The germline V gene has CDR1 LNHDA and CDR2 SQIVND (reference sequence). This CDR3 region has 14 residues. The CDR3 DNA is TGTGCCAGTAGTCAACAGGCGAACCAAGAGACCCAGTACTTC. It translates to CASSQQANQETQYF.

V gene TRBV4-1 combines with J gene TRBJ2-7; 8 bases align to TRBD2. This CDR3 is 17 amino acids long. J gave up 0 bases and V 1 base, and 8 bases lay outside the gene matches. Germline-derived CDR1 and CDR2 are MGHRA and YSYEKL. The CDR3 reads CASSQGPTSESSYEQYF. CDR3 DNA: TGCGCCAGCAGCCAAGGGCCGACTAGCGAATCCTCCTACGAGCAGTACTTC.

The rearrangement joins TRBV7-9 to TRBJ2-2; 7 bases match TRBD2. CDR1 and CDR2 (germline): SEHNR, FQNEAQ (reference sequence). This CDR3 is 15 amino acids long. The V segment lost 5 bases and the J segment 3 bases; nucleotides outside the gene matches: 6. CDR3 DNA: TGTGCCAGCAGCCCAAGGGGAGGGTACACCGGGGAGCTGTTTTTT. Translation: CASSPRGGYTGELFF.

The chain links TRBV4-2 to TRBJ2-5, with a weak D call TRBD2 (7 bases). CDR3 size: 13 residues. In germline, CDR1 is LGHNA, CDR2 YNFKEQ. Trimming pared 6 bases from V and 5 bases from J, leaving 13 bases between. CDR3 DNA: TGTGCCAGCAGTGCTCGGGGGGCTGAGACCCAGTACTTC. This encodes CASSARGAETQYF.

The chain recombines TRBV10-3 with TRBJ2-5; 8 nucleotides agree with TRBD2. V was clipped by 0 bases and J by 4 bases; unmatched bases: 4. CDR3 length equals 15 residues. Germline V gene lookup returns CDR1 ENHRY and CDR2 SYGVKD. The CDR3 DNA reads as TGTGCCATCAGTGAGTCGCGGGGGGCAGGAGAGACCCAGTACTTC. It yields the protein CAISESRGAGETQYF.

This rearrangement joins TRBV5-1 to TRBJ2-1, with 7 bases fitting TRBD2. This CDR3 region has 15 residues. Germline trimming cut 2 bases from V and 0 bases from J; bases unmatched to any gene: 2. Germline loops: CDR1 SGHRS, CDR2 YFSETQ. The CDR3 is CASSFGGSSYNEQFF. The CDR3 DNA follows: TGCGCCAGCAGCTTTGGCGGGAGCTCCTACAATGAGCAGTTCTTC. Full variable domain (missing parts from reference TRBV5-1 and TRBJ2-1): KAGVTQTPRYLIKTRGQQVTLSCSPISGHRSVSWYQQTPGQGLQFLFEYFSETQRNKGNFPGRFSGRQFSNSRSEMNVSTLELGDSALYLCASSFGGSSYNEQFFGPGTRLTVL.

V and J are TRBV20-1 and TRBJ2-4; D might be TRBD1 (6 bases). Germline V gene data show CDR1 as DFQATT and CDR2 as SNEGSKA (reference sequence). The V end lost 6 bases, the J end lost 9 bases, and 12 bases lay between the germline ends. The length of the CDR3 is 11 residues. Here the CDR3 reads CSARQDSIQYF. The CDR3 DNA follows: TGCAGTGCCCGACAGGACTCCATTCAGTACTTC.

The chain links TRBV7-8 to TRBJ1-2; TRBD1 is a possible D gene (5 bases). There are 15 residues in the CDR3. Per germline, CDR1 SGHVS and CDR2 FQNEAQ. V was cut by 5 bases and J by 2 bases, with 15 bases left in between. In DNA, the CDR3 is TGTGCCAGCAGCAAAGACAGCCTAGGAAACTATGGCTACACCTTC. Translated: CASSKDSLGNYGYTF.

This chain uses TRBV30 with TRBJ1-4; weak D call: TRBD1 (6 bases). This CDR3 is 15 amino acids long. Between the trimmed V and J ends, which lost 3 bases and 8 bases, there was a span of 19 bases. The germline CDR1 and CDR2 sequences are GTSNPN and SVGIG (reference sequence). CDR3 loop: CAWSLTGSVREKLFF. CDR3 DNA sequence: TGTGCCTGGAGCCTCACAGGGTCAGTAAGGGAAAAACTGTTTTTT.

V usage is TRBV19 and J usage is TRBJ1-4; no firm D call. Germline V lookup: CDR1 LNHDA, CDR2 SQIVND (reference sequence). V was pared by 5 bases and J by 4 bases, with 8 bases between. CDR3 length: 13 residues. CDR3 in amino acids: CASSFGLNEKLFF. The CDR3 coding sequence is TGTGCCAGTAGTTTCGGACTTAATGAAAAACTGTTTTTT.

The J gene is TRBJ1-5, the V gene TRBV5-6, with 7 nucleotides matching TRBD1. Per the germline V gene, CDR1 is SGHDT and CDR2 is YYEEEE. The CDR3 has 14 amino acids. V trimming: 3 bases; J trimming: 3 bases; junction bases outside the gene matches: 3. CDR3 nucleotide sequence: TGTGCCAGCAGCTGGGGACAGAACAATCAGCCCCAGCATTTT. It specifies CASSWGQNNQPQHF.

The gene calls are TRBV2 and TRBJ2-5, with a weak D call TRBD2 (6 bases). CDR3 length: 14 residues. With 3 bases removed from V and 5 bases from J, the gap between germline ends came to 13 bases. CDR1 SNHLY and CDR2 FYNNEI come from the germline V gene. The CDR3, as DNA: TGTGCCAGCAGTGACTTGGGGGGTTGGGAGACCCAGTACTTC. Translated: CASSDLGGWETQYF.

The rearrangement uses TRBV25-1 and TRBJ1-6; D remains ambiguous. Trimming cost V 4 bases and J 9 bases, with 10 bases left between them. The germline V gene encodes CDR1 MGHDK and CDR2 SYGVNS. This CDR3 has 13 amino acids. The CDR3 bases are TGTGCCAGCAGTGCCGAACGGGGTTCACCCCTCCACTTT. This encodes CASSAERGSPLHF.